This T cell receptor beta chain was observed in a study of blood T cell repertoires in COVID-19. Overall study: Samples of COVID-19 (acute and convalescent) were obtained from the United States, Italy and Spain. Sources were T cells, B-cell-depleted T cells, or PBMCs; the material itself was cDNA or gDNA.

Trimming took off 6 bases at V and 0 bases at J, with 14 bases between the two ends. The CDR3 sequence is 15 residues long. Germline V gene sequence: CDR1 MDHEN, CDR2 SYDVKM. Libraries were prepared by immunoSEQ multiplex PCR; TCRdb keeps only in-frame clonotypes and omits some of them. Of about 370,000 clones listed, almost 90% are singletons. This sequence was found in a man younger than 35 with active or convalescent COVID-19. Input material: peripheral blood. The chain recombines TRBV28 with TRBJ1-1; perhaps TRBD1 as D (6 bases). The CDR3 loop reads CASRFTDSLNTEAFF. The CDR3 region has the DNA TGTGCCAGCAGGTTTACGGACAGTCTGAACACTGAAGCTTTCTTT.